The source of this TCR beta chain is a study of blood T cell repertoires in COVID-19. Looking at the study overall: The study drew acute and convalescent COVID-19 samples from the United States, Italy and Spain.

CDR3 length: 15 residues. V was pared by 3 bases and J by 1 base, with 12 bases between. Germline V gene data show CDR1 as KGHSH and CDR2 as LQKENI. The repertoire was sequenced with immunoSEQ multiplex PCR; TCRdb's copy has only in-frame clones and lacks some. The table records roughly 220,000 clones, around 82% of them present only once. Material: peripheral blood. This sequence was found in a woman aged 55-69 years with acute or convalescent COVID-19. The chain couples TRBV18 to TRBJ1-1; tentatively, D is TRBD1 (5 bases). Here the CDR3 DNA reads TGTGCCAGCTCACCTCAACAGGTCAGGAACACTGAAGCTTTCTTT. Amino acid sequence: CASSPQQVRNTEAFF. Filled out from reference TRBV18 and TRBJ1-1, the complete variable domain reads NAGVMQNPRHLVRRRGQEARLRCSPMKGHSHVYWYRQLPEEGLKFMVYLQKENIIDESGMPKERFSAEFPKEGPSILRIQQVVRGDSAAYFCASSPQQVRNTEAFFGQGTRLTVV.